The next 25 T cell receptor beta chains were all read from a single sample in a study of tumor-infiltrating lymphocytes in primary liver carcinoma. Extraction also yielded germline DNA, while blood RNA was obtained from unsorted whole blood. Priming with a constant-region primer yielded TCR beta cDNA from approximately 500 ng total RNA. The TCR beta library was amplified through three nested multiplex PCR rounds in a modified ARM-PCR procedure. TRBV1-TRBV30 forward primers paired with a C-beta reverse primer drove the first two PCR rounds, approximately 11 cycles each. One entry per CDR3 protein, called by TCRdb with MiXCR from the multiplex PCR reads. The table includes fewer than 400,000 distinct CDR3 sequences, roughly three fifths detected once. Sequenced sample: peripheral blood. These receptors originate from a woman aged 25 to 39 with primary liver carcinoma and hepatitis B virus infection.

This sequence joins TRBV11-2 and TRBJ2-5; D is tentatively TRBD1 or TRBD2 (5 bases each). The CDR3 is made up of 17 amino acids. Germline V lookup: CDR1 SGHAT, CDR2 FQNNGV. For the CDR3, the DNA is TGTGGTAGTAGCCCTCCCGGGACGCAGGTGGGGAAAGAGACCCAGTACTTC. Amino acid sequence: CGSSPPGTQVGKETQYF. The whole variable domain, remainder taken from reference TRBV11-2 and TRBJ2-5, is EAGVAQSPRYKIIEKRQSVAFWCNPISGHATLYWYQQILGQGPKLLIQFQNNGVVDDSQLPKDRFSAERLKGVDSTLKIQPAKLEDSAVYLCGSSPPGTQVGKETQYFGPGTRLLVL.

With regard to this clonotype: It may be a read error: a sequence one base away is much more abundant. The chain has TRBV12-3 or TRBV12-4 and TRBJ2-6, with D possibly matching TRBD1 (6 bases). CDR3 length: 15 residues. With 5 bases removed from V and 6 bases from J, the gap between germline ends came to 14 bases. The DNA for the CDR3 is TGTGCCAGCAGTGGTAGGGGGTTTGTGGCCAACGTCCTGACTTTC. This codes for CASSGRGFVANVLTF.

The table lists this clonotype with a few counts. The chain uses TRBV6-5 and TRBJ2-3; TRBD2 matches 7 bases. There are 13 residues in the CDR3. Germline lookup yields CDR1 MNHEY and CDR2 SVGAGI. Trimming cost V 6 bases and J 2 bases; bases outside gene matches: 2. The CDR3 is CASRRDYTDTQYF. As DNA, the CDR3 is TGTGCCAGCAGGCGGGACTACACAGATACGCAGTATTTT.

There are a few counts of this clonotype. This may come from a read error, since a much larger clone is one base off. The chain employs TRBV4-2 and TRBJ2-1; 8 positions match TRBD2. The CDR3 runs 16 residues. Germline CDR1 reads LGHNA; CDR2 reads YNFKEQ. Germline trimming cut 2 bases from V and 4 bases from J; bases unmatched to any gene: 7. The CDR3 DNA follows: TGTGCCAGCAGCCAACGGACTAGCAGACAATACAATGAGCAGTTCTTC. Protein: CASSQRTSRQYNEQFF.

This clonotype was found a few times. The chain combines TRBV7-9 with TRBJ2-7; D gene unclear. The V end was cut by 1 base, the J end by 3 bases, with 7 bases between. Germline CDR1 is SEHNR and CDR2 is FQNEAQ (reference sequence). This CDR3 has 13 residues. CDR3 amino acids: CASSLDSSYEQYF. The CDR3 DNA is TGTGCCAGCAGCTTAGACAGTAGCTACGAGCAGTACTTC. Full variable domain (outside the CDR3, taken from reference TRBV7-9 and TRBJ2-7): DTGVSQNPRHKITKRGQNVTFRCDPISEHNRLYWYRQTLGQGPEFLTYFQNEAQLEKSRLLSDRFSAERPKGSFSTLEIQRTEQGDSAMYLCASSLDSSYEQYFGPGTRLTVT.

On this clonotype itself: One base away lies a much larger clone, so this may be a sequencing read error. Here the CDR3 reads CASSYTGSGIGYTF. Here the CDR3 DNA reads TGTGCCAGCAGTTACACCGGGTCAGGCATCGGCTACACCTTC. The chain carries TRBV6-5 and TRBJ1-2; D unresolved. CDR1 is MNHEY and CDR2 is SVGAGI in the germline V gene. With 2 bases removed from V and 8 bases from J, the gap between germline ends came to 15 bases. The CDR3 is 14 amino acids.

This clonotype turned up a few times. The V gene is TRBV6-5, the J gene TRBJ1-1; D not certain. CDR3 length equals 14 residues. Per the germline V gene, CDR1 is MNHEY and CDR2 is SVGAGI. The V end was cut by 6 bases, the J end by 1 base, with 12 bases between. CDR3 region: CASRPRQSNTEAFF. The CDR3 DNA follows: TGTGCCAGCAGACCAAGACAATCGAACACTGAAGCTTTCTTT.

The J gene is TRBJ1-2, the V gene TRBV6-6; TRBD1 aligns across 8 bases. This CDR3 is built from 13 residues. The germline V gene encodes CDR1 MNHNY and CDR2 SVGAGI (reference sequence). The V segment lost 0 bases and the J segment 7 bases; nucleotides outside the gene matches: 1. CDR3 amino acids: CASSYSGQGGYTF. CDR3 coding DNA: TGTGCCAGCAGTTACTCTGGACAGGGTGGCTACACCTTC.

This clonotype was counted between two and nine times. The chain combines TRBV28 with TRBJ1-4, with a tentative D call TRBD1 (5 bases). V was shortened by 3 bases and J by 7 bases, with 15 bases between the two germline ends. The CDR3 runs 15 residues. Germline-derived CDR1 and CDR2 are MDHEN and SYDVKM. CDR3 region: CASSFPGGGGEKLFF. The CDR3 region has the DNA TGTGCCAGCAGTTTTCCCGGGGGAGGCGGTGAAAAACTGTTTTTT.

A word on this clonotype: A much larger clone lies one base from this, so it may be a read error. The J gene is TRBJ1-2, the V gene TRBV6-6, with a tentative D call TRBD1 (5 bases). Per germline, CDR1 MNHNY and CDR2 SVGAGI (reference sequence). This CDR3 is 11 amino acids long. This chain's CDR3 is CPSTGTHGYTF. CDR3 coding DNA: TGTCCCAGCACGGGGACCCATGGCTACACCTTC.

This clonotype showed up just once. Compared with germline, one end of the junction differs, possibly owing to a read error. V is TRBV11-2 and J is TRBJ2-4; D is undetermined. Germline lookup yields CDR1 SGHAT and CDR2 FQNNGV. The CDR3 is 13 amino acids. The CDR3 DNA sequence: TGTGCCAGCCACTCGTTAGCCAAAAGCATTCAGTACTTC. Its translation: CASHSLAKSIQYF. Drawing the rest from reference TRBV11-2 and TRBJ2-4, the complete variable domain is EAGVAQSPRYKIIEKRQSVAFWCNPISGHATLYWYQQILGQGPKLLIQFQNNGVVDDSQLPKDRFSAERLKGVDSTLKIQPAKLEDSAVYLCASHSLAKSIQYFGAGTRLSVL.

As concerns this clonotype: A clone one base away is much larger, so this may be a read error. The chain uses TRBV4-2 and TRBJ2-7, with TRBD2 matching 7 bases. From germline, CDR1 is LGHNA and CDR2 YNFKEQ. V shed 0 bases, J shed 0 bases, and the junction held 8 bases outside the gene matches. This CDR3 comprises 17 residues. The CDR3 coding sequence is TGTGCCAGCAGCCAAGATCCGGCGCTAGCGGCCTCCTACGAGCAGTACTTC. Its translation: CASSQDPALAASYEQYF.

Regarding this clonotype: Sequence at one end of the junction differs from germline and may be a read error. This chain uses TRBV24-1 with TRBJ2-5, with a tentative D call TRBD2 (5 bases). From germline, CDR1 is KGHDR and CDR2 SFDVKD. The CDR3 has 14 residues. The CDR3 sequence is CTTSERSGQETQYF. The DNA of the CDR3 is TGTACCACCAGTGAGCGATCGGGGCAAGAGACCCAGTACTTC.

This clonotype was counted only a few times. At one end, the junction sequence differs from germline, possibly due to a read error. The chain joins TRBV11-2 to TRBJ2-3; 9 bases fit TRBD2. Germline loops: CDR1 SGHAT, CDR2 FQNNGV. CDR3 length: 17 amino acids. In nucleotides, the CDR3 is TGTGCCAGCAGCCGTAGACAAATTAGCGGGGGCACAGATGCGCAGTATTTT. It encodes CASSRRQISGGTDAQYF.

Of note for this clonotype: One end of the junction does not line up with germline, which may come from a read error. The CDR3 DNA reads TGTGCCACCGACCCGGGGGTAGGGGTTTTCTACGAGGAGTACTTC. Translation: CATDPGVGVFYEEYF. The V gene is TRBV6-6, the J gene TRBJ2-7, with D maybe TRBD2 (6 bases). Germline assignment: CDR1 MNHNY and CDR2 SVGAGI (reference sequence). This CDR3 comprises 15 residues.

About this clonotype: A read error may produce the germline difference seen at one junction end. The chain carries TRBV6-1 and TRBJ2-2, with TRBD1 matching over 9 bases. The CDR3 is made up of 14 amino acids. Germline assignment: CDR1 MNHNS and CDR2 SASEGT. CDR3 DNA sequence: TGTGCCAGCAGTCGGACAGGGGAGACCGGGGAGCTGTCTTTT. It specifies CASSRTGETGELSF.

On this clonotype itself: The missing conserved phenylalanine or tryptophan at the end of this CDR3 makes a read error likely. The CDR3, as DNA: TGTGCCAGCAGCCACACGGTGAACACCGGGGAGCTGTTTTCT. The encoded protein is CASSHTVNTGELFS. This chain links TRBV5-6 with TRBJ2-2; D remains ambiguous. Germline lookup yields CDR1 SGHDT and CDR2 YYEEEE. This CDR3 has 14 residues. Trimming took 4 bases from V and 1 from J, leaving 8 bases between them.

Note on this clonotype: The missing conserved phenylalanine or tryptophan at the end of this CDR3 makes a read error likely. CDR3 region: CAISQRESYEQYL. Here the CDR3 DNA reads TGTGCCATCAGCCAGCGGGAGTCCTACGAGCAGTACCTC. The chain has TRBV10-3 and TRBJ2-7, with 8 bases that match TRBD2. Germline V gene data show CDR1 as ENHRY and CDR2 as SYGVKD. The CDR3 sequence is 13 residues long. V shed 6 bases and J 1 base; nucleotides not matched to a gene: 2.

Concerning this clonotype: At one boundary the junction diverges from the germline segment, which might be a read error. V usage is TRBV28 and J usage is TRBJ2-7, with TRBD2 identical over 8 bases. The CDR3 runs to 11 residues. In germline, CDR1 is MDHEN, CDR2 SYDVKM. This CDR3 reads CGSGSVYEQYF. The DNA for the CDR3 is TGTGGCAGCGGGAGCGTTTACGAGCAGTACTTC.

With regard to this clonotype: The junction departs from germline at one end; a sequencing error may be responsible. The gene calls are TRBV12-3 or TRBV12-4 and TRBJ2-7, with 7 bases lining up with TRBD2. This CDR3 is 14 amino acids long. CDR3 nucleotides: TGTGCCAGTAGTTTAGCGGGCGGGACCAAGGAGCAGTACTTC. It encodes CASSLAGGTKEQYF.

The chain joins TRBV14 to TRBJ2-2; D remains ambiguous. Per the germline V gene, CDR1 is SGHDN and CDR2 is FVKESK. Deletions cut 5 bases from V and 3 bases from J, with 13 bases between. CDR3 length equals 15 residues. The DNA for the CDR3 is TGTGCCAGCAGCTTAAGGACGCCTGACACCGGGGAGCTGTTTTTT. Its translation is CASSLRTPDTGELFF.

This clonotype has just a few counts. V usage is TRBV7-9 and J usage is TRBJ2-7; D call uncertain. Germline loops: CDR1 SEHNR, CDR2 FQNEAQ (reference sequence). This CDR3 spans 14 amino acids. V was pared by 1 base and J by 5 bases, with 12 bases between. CDR3 in amino acids: CASSLGGNQDEQYF. CDR3 nucleotide sequence: TGTGCCAGCAGCTTAGGGGGAAATCAGGACGAGCAGTACTTC.

For this clonotype: A much larger clone sits a single nucleotide away, making a read error possible. V is TRBV11-2 and J is TRBJ2-2; the match to TRBD2 covers 9 bases. Germline lookup yields CDR1 SGHAT and CDR2 FQNNGV. After removal of 5 bases from V and 5 bases from J, the junction contained 12 bases not matched to a gene. The CDR3 spans 17 residues. CDR3 region: CASSPRGGGARTGELFF. CDR3 nucleotide sequence: TGTGCCAGCAGCCCCCGAGGCGGGGGGGCGAGAACCGGGGAGCTGTTTTTT.

Remarks on this clonotype: One end of the junction varies from germline; a read error may be responsible. This chain connects TRBV6-5 to TRBJ2-1, with 7 nucleotides matching TRBD2. CDR3 length equals 17 residues. The germline gives CDR1 MNHEY, CDR2 SVGAGI. Written as DNA, the CDR3 is TGTGCCAGCAGTTACAATAGCGGGTCGAGCTCCTACGATGAGCAGTTCTTT. Its translation is CASSYNSGSSSYDEQFF.

To note about this clonotype: An end of the junction differs from the germline gene, which may be a read error. The chain uses TRBV11-2 and TRBJ2-7, with 10 bases identical to TRBD2. In germline, CDR1 is SGHAT, CDR2 FQNNGV. This CDR3 has 16 residues. The chain's CDR3 is CASSSKLLAGVDEQYF. For the CDR3, the DNA is TGTGCAAGCAGCTCAAAGCTGCTAGCGGGAGTCGACGAGCAGTACTTC.